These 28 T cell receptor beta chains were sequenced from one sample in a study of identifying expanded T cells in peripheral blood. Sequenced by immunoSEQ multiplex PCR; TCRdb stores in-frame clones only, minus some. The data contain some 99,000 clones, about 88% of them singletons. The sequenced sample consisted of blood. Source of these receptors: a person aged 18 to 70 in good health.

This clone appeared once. The CDR3 DNA sequence: TGTGCCTGGAGTAGCAGTTCCTATAATTCACCCCTCCACTTT. It codes for CAWSSSSYNSPLHF. The chain joins TRBV30 to TRBJ1-6, with D uncertain. Germline CDR1 GTSNPN, CDR2 SVGIG (reference sequence). The CDR3 has 14 residues. Between the trimmed V and J ends, which lost 2 bases and 1 base, there was a span of 6 bases.

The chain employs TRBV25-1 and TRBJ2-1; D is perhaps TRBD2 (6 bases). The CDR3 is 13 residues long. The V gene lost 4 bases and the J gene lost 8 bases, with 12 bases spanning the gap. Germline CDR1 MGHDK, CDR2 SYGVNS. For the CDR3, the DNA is TGTGCCAGCAGTGGGGGACTTAGGGATGAGCAGTTCTTC. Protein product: CASSGGLRDEQFF. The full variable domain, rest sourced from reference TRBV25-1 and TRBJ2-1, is EADIYQTPRYLVIGTGKKITLECSQTMGHDKMYWYQQDPGMELHLIHYSYGVNSTEKGDLSSESTVSRIRTEHFPLTLESARPSHTSQYLCASSGGLRDEQFFGPGTRLTVL.

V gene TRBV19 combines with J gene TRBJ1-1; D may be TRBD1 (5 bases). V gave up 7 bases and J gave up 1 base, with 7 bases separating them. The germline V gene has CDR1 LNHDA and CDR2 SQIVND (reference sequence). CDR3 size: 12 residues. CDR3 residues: CASTRGNTEAFF. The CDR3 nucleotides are TGTGCCAGTACGAGGGGGAACACTGAAGCTTTCTTT.

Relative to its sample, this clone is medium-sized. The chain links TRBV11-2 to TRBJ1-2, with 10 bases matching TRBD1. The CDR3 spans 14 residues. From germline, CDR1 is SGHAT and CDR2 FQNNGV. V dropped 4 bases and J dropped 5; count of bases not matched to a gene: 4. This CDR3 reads CASSSTGQGYGYTF. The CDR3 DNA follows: TGTGCCAGCAGCTCCACGGGACAGGGGTATGGCTACACCTTC.

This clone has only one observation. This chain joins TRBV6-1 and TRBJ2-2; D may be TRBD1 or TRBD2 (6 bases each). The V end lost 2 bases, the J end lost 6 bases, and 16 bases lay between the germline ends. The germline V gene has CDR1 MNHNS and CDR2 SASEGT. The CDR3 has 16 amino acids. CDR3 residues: CASSERPGGEAGELFF. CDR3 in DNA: TGTGCCAGCAGTGAAAGGCCCGGGGGCGAGGCCGGGGAGCTGTTTTTT.

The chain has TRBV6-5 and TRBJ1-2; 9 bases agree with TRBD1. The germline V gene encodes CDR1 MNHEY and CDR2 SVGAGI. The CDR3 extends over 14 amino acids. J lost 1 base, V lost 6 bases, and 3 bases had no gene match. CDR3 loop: CASRSTGGNYGYTF. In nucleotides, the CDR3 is TGTGCCAGCAGATCGACAGGGGGTAACTATGGCTACACCTTC.

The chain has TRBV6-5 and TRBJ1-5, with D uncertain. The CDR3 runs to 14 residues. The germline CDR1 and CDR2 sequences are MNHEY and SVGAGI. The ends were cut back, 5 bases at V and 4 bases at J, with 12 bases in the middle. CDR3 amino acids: CASSLRARNQPQHF. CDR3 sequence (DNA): TGTGCCAGCAGTCTCCGGGCCAGAAATCAGCCCCAGCATTTT.

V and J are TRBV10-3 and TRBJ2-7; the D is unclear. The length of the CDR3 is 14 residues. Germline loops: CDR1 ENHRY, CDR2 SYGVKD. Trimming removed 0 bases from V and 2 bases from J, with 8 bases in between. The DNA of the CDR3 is TGTGCCATCAGTGAGTCGGCCGGGCCCTACGAGCAGTACTTC. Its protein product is CAISESAGPYEQYF.

The CDR3 here is CASTDTSTDTQYF. CDR3 nucleotides: TGTGCCAGCACCGACACGAGCACAGATACGCAGTATTTT. The V and J genes are TRBV2 and TRBJ2-3; D unresolved. CDR1 and CDR2 from the germline V gene are SNHLY and FYNNEI. The length of the CDR3 is 13 residues. The V end was cut by 7 bases, the J end by 0 bases, with 8 bases between.

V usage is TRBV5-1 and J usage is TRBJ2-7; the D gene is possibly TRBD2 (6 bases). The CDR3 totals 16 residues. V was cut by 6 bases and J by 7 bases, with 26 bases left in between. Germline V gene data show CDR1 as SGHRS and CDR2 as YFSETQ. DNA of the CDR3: TGCGCCAGCAAAAGACAGTTTATAGCGGAGGATGGGGAGCAGTACTTC. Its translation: CASKRQFIAEDGEQYF. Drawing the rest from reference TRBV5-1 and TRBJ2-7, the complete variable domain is KAGVTQTPRYLIKTRGQQVTLSCSPISGHRSVSWYQQTPGQGLQFLFEYFSETQRNKGNFPGRFSGRQFSNSRSEMNVSTLELGDSALYLCASKRQFIAEDGEQYFGPGTRLTVT.

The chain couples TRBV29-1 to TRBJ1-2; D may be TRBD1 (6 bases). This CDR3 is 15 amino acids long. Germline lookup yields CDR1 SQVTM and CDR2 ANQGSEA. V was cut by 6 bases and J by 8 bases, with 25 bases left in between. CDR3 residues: CSVALPGHASIGYTF. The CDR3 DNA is TGCAGCGTCGCGCTACCGGGACACGCGTCGATAGGCTACACCTTC. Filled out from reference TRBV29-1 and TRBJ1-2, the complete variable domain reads SAVISQKPSRDICQRGTSLTIQCQVDSQVTMMFWYRQQPGQSLTLIATANQGSEATYESGFVIDKFPISRPNLTFSTLTVSNMSPEDSSIYLCSVALPGHASIGYTFGSGTRLTVV.

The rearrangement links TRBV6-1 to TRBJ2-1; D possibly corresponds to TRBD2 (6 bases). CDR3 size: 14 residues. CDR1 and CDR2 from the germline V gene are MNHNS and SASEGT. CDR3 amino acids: CGAGGKSSYNEQFF. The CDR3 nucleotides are TGTGGGGCGGGCGGGAAAAGCTCCTACAATGAGCAGTTCTTC.

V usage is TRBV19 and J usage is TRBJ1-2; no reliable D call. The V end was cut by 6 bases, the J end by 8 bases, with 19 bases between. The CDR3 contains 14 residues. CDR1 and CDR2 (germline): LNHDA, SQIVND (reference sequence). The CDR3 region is CASSQDRGVRGYTF. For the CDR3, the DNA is TGTGCCAGTAGCCAGGATCGGGGTGTGCGGGGCTACACCTTC.

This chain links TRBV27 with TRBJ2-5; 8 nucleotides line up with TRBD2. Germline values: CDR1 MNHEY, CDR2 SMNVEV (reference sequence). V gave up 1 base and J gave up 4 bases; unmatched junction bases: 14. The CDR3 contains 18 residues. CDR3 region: CASSLLGGSGTSGETQYF. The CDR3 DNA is TGTGCCAGCAGTTTATTGGGGGGTAGCGGGACATCAGGAGAGACCCAGTACTTC.

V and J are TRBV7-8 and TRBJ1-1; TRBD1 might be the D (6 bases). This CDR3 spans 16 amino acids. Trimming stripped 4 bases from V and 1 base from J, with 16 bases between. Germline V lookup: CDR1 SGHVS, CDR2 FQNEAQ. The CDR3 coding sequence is TGTGCCAGCAGCTCCCTTTCGGGGGCCCGGAACACTGAAGCTTTCTTT. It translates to CASSSLSGARNTEAFF.

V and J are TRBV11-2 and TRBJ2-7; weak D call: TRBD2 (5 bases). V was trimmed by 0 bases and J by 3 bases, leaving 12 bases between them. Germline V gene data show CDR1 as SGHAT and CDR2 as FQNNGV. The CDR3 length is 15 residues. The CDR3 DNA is TGTGCCAGCAGCTTAGATGTTTCTAGCTTCTACGAGCAGTACTTC. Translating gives CASSLDVSSFYEQYF. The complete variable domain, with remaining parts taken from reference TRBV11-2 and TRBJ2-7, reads EAGVAQSPRYKIIEKRQSVAFWCNPISGHATLYWYQQILGQGPKLLIQFQNNGVVDDSQLPKDRFSAERLKGVDSTLKIQPAKLEDSAVYLCASSLDVSSFYEQYFGPGTRLTVT.

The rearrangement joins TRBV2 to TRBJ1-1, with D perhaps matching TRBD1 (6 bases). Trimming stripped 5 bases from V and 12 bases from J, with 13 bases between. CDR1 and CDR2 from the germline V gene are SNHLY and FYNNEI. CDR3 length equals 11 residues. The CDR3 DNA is TGTGCCAGCAGTCGGACAGACGCTCCTTTCTTT. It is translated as CASSRTDAPFF. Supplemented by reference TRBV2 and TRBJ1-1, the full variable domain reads EPEVTQTPSHQVTQMGQEVILRCVPISNHLYFYWYRQILGQKVEFLVSFYNNEISEKSEIFDDQFSVERPDGSNFTLKIRSTKLEDSAMYFCASSRTDAPFFGQGTRLTVV.

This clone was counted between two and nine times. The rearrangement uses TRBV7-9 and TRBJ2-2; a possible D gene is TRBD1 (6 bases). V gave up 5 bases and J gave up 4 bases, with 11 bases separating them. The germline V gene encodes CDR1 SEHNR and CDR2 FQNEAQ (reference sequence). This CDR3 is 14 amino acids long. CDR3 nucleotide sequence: TGTGCCAGCAGCCCACAGGGTACCACCGGGGAGCTGTTTTTT. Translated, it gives CASSPQGTTGELFF. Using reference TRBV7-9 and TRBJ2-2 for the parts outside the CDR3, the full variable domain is DTGVSQNPRHKITKRGQNVTFRCDPISEHNRLYWYRQTLGQGPEFLTYFQNEAQLEKSRLLSDRFSAERPKGSFSTLEIQRTEQGDSAMYLCASSPQGTTGELFFGEGSRLTVL.

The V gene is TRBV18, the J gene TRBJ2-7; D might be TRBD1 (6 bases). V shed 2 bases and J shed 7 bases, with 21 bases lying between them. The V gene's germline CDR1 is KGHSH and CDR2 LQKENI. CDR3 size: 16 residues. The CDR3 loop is CASSPGARGLQGEQYF. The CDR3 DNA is TGTGCCAGCTCACCAGGGGCCCGGGGTCTTCAGGGGGAGCAGTACTTC.

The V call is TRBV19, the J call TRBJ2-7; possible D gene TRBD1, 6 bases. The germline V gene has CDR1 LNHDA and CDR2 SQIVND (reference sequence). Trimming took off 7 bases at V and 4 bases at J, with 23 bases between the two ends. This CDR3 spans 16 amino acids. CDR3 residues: CASTSNAAGASYEQYF. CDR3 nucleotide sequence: TGTGCCAGTACCTCCAACGCTGCAGGGGCCTCGTACGAGCAGTACTTC.

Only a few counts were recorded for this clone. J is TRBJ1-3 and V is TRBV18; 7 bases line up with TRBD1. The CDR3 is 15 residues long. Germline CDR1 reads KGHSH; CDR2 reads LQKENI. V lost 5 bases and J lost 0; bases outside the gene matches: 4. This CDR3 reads CASSRQGGSGNTIYF. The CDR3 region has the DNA TGTGCCAGCTCAAGACAGGGAGGCTCTGGAAACACCATATATTTT.

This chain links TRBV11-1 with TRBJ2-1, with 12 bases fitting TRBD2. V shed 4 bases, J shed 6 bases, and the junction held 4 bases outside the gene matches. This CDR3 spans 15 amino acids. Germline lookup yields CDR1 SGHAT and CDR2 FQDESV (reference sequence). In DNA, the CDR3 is TGTGCCAGCAGCTCCTCTAGCGGGGGGGCCAATGAGCAGTTCTTC. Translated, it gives CASSSSSGGANEQFF.

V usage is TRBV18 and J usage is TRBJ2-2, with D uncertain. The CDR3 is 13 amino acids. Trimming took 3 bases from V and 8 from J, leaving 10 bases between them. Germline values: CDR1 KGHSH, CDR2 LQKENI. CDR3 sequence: CASSPEAWGELFF. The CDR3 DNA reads TGTGCCAGCTCACCCGAGGCGTGGGGGGAGCTGTTTTTT.

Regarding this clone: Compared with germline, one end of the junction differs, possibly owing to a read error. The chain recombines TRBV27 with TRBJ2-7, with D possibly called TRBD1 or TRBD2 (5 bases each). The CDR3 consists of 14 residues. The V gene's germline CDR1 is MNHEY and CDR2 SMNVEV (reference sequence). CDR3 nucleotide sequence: TGTGCCACCAGTGAGTGGGGGAGAGCCTACGAGCAGTACTTC. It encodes CATSEWGRAYEQYF.

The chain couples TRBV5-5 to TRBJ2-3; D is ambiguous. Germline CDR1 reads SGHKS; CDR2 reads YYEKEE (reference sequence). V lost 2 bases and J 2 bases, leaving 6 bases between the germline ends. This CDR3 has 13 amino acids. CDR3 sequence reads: CASSFLPTDTQYF. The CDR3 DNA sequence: TGTGCCAGCAGCTTTCTCCCCACAGATACGCAGTATTTT.

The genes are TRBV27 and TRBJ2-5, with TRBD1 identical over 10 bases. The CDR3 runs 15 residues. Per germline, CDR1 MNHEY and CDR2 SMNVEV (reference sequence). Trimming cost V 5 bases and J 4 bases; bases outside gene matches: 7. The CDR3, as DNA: TGTGCCAGCAGTCTGGGACAGGGGCTGCGAGAGACCCAGTACTTC. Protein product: CASSLGQGLRETQYF.

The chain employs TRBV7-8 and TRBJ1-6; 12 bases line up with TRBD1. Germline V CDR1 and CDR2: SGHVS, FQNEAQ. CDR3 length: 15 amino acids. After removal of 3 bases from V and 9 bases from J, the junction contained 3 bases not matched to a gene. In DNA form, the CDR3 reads TGTGCCAGCAGCTTGGGACAGGGGGCTAGTTCACCCCTCCACTTT. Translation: CASSLGQGASSPLHF.

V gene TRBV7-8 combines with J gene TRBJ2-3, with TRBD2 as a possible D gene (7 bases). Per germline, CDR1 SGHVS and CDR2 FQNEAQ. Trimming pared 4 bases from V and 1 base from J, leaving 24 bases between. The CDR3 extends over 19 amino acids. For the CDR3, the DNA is TGTGCCAGCAGCTACGGGGGGCAACGTCTTACTTGGGGCACAGATACGCAGTATTTT. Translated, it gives CASSYGGQRLTWGTDTQYF. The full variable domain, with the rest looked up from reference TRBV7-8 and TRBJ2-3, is GAGVSQSPRYKVAKRGQDVALRCDPISGHVSLFWYQQALGQGPEFLTYFQNEAQLDKSGLPSDRFFAERPEGSVSTLKIQRTQQEDSAVYLCASSYGGQRLTWGTDTQYFGPGTRLTVL.